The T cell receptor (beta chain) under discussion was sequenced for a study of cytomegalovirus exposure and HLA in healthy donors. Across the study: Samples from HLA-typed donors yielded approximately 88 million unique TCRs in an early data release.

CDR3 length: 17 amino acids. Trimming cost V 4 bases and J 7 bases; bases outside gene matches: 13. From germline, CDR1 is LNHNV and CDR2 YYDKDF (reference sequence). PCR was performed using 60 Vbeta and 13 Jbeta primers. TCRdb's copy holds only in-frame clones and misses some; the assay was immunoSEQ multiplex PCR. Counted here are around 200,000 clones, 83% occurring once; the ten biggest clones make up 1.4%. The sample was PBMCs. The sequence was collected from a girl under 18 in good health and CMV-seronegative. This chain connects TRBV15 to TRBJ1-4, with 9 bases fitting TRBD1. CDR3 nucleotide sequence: TGTGCCACCAGCACGGGACAGGGTTTGGGTAGAGGTGAAAAACTGTTTTTT. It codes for CATSTGQGLGRGEKLFF.